The present T cell receptor (beta chain) was sequenced within a study of neoadjuvant anti-PD-1 for oral cavity cancer. Study as a whole: Patients without progression got a fourth dose around day 43.

The method was immunoSEQ multiplex PCR; TCRdb's version includes in-frame clones alone and lacks a portion of them. Counted here are approximately 6,700 clones, around 73% occurring once; the ten biggest clones make up 2.5% to 3.5%. The CDR3 consists of 15 residues. Deletions cut 1 base from V and 7 bases from J, with 17 bases between. Germline values: CDR1 SGHTS, CDR2 YDEGEE. This sequence joins TRBV5-8 and TRBJ2-5; D assignment may be TRBD1 or TRBD2 (5 bases each). This TCR was sampled from a person aged 35-79 years with oral cavity squamous cell carcinoma. This specimen consisted of PBMCs, obtained before nivolumab (anti-PD-1) treatment. CDR3 coding DNA: TGTGCCAGCAGCTTGTCGCGCACTCCTGGGGGGACCCAGTACTTC. The encoded protein is CASSLSRTPGGTQYF.